This T cell receptor beta chain was sequenced in a study of T cells in Graves' hyperthyroidism and ophthalmopathy. RNA transcripts yielded amplified TCR beta CDR3 regions. During a first-round RT-PCR of the TCR CDR3, the HTBI primer set was used. TCRdb analysed the multiplex PCR reads with MiXCR anew, one entry per CDR3 protein. The sample holds fewer than 900,000 distinct CDR3 sequences; around 20% are singletons and the top ten take 16%. In its sample, this clonotype was seen many times. The CDR3 has 17 residues. V shed 1 base, J shed 4 bases, and the junction held 9 bases outside the gene matches. Germline CDR1 is SGHAT and CDR2 is FQNNGV.

The source is a woman aged 45-65 years with Graves' hyperthyroidism that later progressed to Graves' ophthalmopathy. The gene calls are TRBV11-2 and TRBJ2-7, with 11 positions matching TRBD1. The material sequenced was blood. CDR3 sequence (DNA): TGTGCCAGCAGCTTAGGGGGGGACGGACAGGGGGCTTACGAGCAGTACTTC. Translation gives CASSLGGDGQGAYEQYF.